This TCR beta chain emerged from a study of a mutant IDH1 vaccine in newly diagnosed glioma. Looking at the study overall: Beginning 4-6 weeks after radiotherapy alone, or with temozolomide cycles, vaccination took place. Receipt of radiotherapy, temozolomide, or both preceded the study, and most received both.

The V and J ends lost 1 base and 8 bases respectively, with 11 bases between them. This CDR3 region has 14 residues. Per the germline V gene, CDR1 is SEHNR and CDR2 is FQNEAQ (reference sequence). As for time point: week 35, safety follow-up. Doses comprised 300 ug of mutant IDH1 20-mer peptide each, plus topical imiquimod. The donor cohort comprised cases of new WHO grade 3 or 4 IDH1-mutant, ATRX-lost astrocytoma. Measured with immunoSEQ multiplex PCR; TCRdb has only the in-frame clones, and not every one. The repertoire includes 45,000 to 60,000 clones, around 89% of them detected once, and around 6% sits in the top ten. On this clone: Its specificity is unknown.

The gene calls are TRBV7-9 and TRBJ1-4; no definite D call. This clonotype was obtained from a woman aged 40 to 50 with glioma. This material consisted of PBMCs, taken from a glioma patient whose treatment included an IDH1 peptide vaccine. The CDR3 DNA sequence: TGTGCCAGCAGCTTAGTTGGGGTGGGGGAAAAACTGTTTTTT. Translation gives CASSLVGVGEKLFF.